What follows are 15 T cell receptor beta chains derived from one specimen sequenced in a study of T cell therapy after organ transplantation. Using immunoSEQ multiplex PCR, the repertoire was profiled, and TCRdb retains in-frame clones only, with some absent. The table shows 15,000 to 20,000 clones, with around 81% occurring only once. Time point given: 4-8 weeks after completion of therapy. These TCRs are of unknown antigen specificity. The sequences come from CD8+ T cells from blood, collected after autologous CMV-specific T cell therapy. The receptors originated from a human patient who had received a solid organ transplant and had CMV disease. Some T cells may be the graft donor's.

The CDR3 sequence: CASSYGTALYEQYF. CDR3 nucleotides: TGTGCCAGCAGTTACGGGACAGCCCTCTACGAGCAGTACTTC. V is TRBV6-5 and J is TRBJ2-7; 7 bases are a match to TRBD1. Per the germline V gene, CDR1 is MNHEY and CDR2 is SVGAGI. CDR3 size: 14 residues. With V trimmed by 2 bases and J by 3 bases, 4 bases remained unmatched.

This sequence joins TRBV27 and TRBJ2-7; weak D call: TRBD2 (6 bases). Trimming removed 1 base at V and 0 bases at J, with 7 bases between. From germline, CDR1 is MNHEY and CDR2 SMNVEV (reference sequence). The CDR3 has 14 residues. The CDR3 DNA reads as TGTGCCAGCAGTTTATTGGGGGGCTCCTACGAGCAGTACTTC. It specifies CASSLLGGSYEQYF.

The chain uses TRBV27 and TRBJ2-5; 12 bases are a match to TRBD2. V was clipped by 5 bases and J by 4 bases; unmatched bases: 8. The CDR3 length is 16 residues. Germline CDR1 and CDR2: MNHEY and SMNVEV (reference sequence). The DNA of the CDR3 is TGTGCCAGCAGTCATAGACCGGGACTAGCGGGAGAGACCCAGTACTTC. Translating gives CASSHRPGLAGETQYF.

V and J are TRBV7-9 and TRBJ2-4; D gene ambiguous. The CDR3 has 12 amino acids. CDR1 and CDR2 (germline): SEHNR, FQNEAQ (reference sequence). V was pared by 2 bases and J by 13 bases, with 12 bases between. The CDR3, as DNA: TGTGCCAGCAGCTTACTGTTAGGGCGACAGTACTTC. It codes for CASSLLLGRQYF.

This chain connects TRBV2 to TRBJ2-5; the match to TRBD2 covers 8 bases. With 6 bases clipped from V and 4 bases from J, the junction kept 13 bases outside the gene matches. The germline CDR1 and CDR2 sequences are SNHLY and FYNNEI. The CDR3 has 16 amino acids. This chain's CDR3 is CASSGDGGETGETQYF. In DNA form, the CDR3 reads TGTGCCAGCAGCGGAGACGGGGGGGAAACGGGAGAGACCCAGTACTTC.

CDR3 in amino acids: CAWSGTALAKNIQYF. CDR3 nucleotides: TGTGCCTGGAGTGGGACAGCCTTAGCCAAAAACATTCAGTACTTC. The chain carries TRBV30 and TRBJ2-4, with TRBD1 as a possible D gene (6 bases). Looked up from germline, CDR1 is GTSNPN and CDR2 is SVGIG (reference sequence). Trimming shortened V by 1 base and J by 0 bases, and 10 bases separated the two germline ends. The CDR3 totals 15 residues.

On this clone itself: The germline gene is not matched at one end of the junction; a read error may be the cause. The chain has TRBV19 and TRBJ2-3; 7 bases map to TRBD1. The CDR3 spans 15 residues. Per germline, CDR1 LNHDA and CDR2 SQIVND (reference sequence). This CDR3 reads CASSLEGAATDTQYF. In DNA, the CDR3 is TGTGCCAGTAGTTTAGAGGGGGCGGCCACAGATACGCAGTATTTT.

The chain joins TRBV11-2 to TRBJ2-4; TRBD1 matches at 8 bases. Germline loops: CDR1 SGHAT, CDR2 FQNNGV. The V gene end was trimmed by 4 bases and the J gene end by 1 base; junction bases not matched to a gene: 6. This CDR3 is built from 16 residues. This CDR3 is CASSWGQDFAKNIQYF. In nucleotides, the CDR3 is TGTGCCAGCAGCTGGGGACAGGACTTCGCCAAAAACATTCAGTACTTC.

This clone appeared a few times. The rearrangement links TRBV5-8 to TRBJ1-5; TRBD1 aligns across 11 bases. The CDR3 spans 15 residues. Germline-derived CDR1 and CDR2 are SGHTS and YDEGEE. V was clipped by 6 bases and J by 7 bases; unmatched bases: 9. This chain's CDR3 is CASTNGQGAWQPQHF. The CDR3 nucleotides are TGTGCCAGCACCAACGGACAGGGGGCATGGCAGCCCCAGCATTTT. Variable domain in full (rest from reference TRBV5-8 and TRBJ1-5): EAGVTQSPTHLIKTRGQQATLRCSPISGHTSVYWYQQALGLGLQFLLWYDEGEERNRGNFPPRFSGRQFPNYSSELNVNALELEDSALYLCASTNGQGAWQPQHFGDGTRLSIL.

The table lists this clone with a few counts. CDR3 region: CASRKGQGVGYEQYF. CDR3 DNA: TGTGCCAGCAGGAAGGGACAGGGGGTCGGTTACGAGCAGTACTTC. The chain recombines TRBV6-5 with TRBJ2-7; the match to TRBD1 covers 11 bases. Trimming removed 6 bases from V and 4 bases from J; junction bases left unmatched: 8. The CDR3 totals 15 residues. Germline V gives CDR1 MNHEY, CDR2 SVGAGI.

The CDR3 region has the DNA TGCAGTGCTACGGTGAACACTGAAGCTTTCTTT. Its protein product is CSATVNTEAFF. The rearrangement links TRBV20-1 to TRBJ1-1; D remains ambiguous. V lost 4 bases, J lost 0 bases, and 3 bases lay in between. There are 11 residues in the CDR3. Per germline, CDR1 DFQATT and CDR2 SNEGSKA (reference sequence).

This CDR3 reads CASSQGHNRDTEAFF. CDR3 sequence (DNA): TGCGCCAGCAGCCAAGGGCATAACCGGGACACTGAAGCTTTCTTT. The chain combines TRBV4-3 with TRBJ1-1; D gene unclear. V was trimmed by 1 base and J by 3 bases, leaving 12 bases between them. In germline, CDR1 is LGHNA, CDR2 YSLEER. The CDR3 sequence is 15 residues long.

The chain carries TRBV5-4 and TRBJ1-1; TRBD1 aligns across 8 bases. Germline lookup yields CDR1 SGHNT and CDR2 YYREEE (reference sequence). The CDR3 runs to 15 residues. V gave up 4 bases and J gave up 3 bases; unmatched junction bases: 8. The CDR3 nucleotides read TGTGCCAGCAGCAGATTACAGGGGGTGGACACTGAAGCTTTCTTT. It is translated as CASSRLQGVDTEAFF.

This rearrangement joins TRBV10-3 to TRBJ2-1; D is ambiguous. Trimming took off 4 bases at V and 5 bases at J, with 6 bases between the two ends. Germline V gives CDR1 ENHRY, CDR2 SYGVKD. This CDR3 spans 12 amino acids. CDR3 loop: CAISGPNNEQFF. CDR3 nucleotides: TGTGCCATCAGTGGTCCTAACAATGAGCAGTTCTTC.

The chain recombines TRBV13 with TRBJ2-2; D remains ambiguous. There are 14 residues in the CDR3. The germline CDR1 and CDR2 sequences are PRHDT and FYEKMQ (reference sequence). The V and J ends lost 5 bases and 7 bases respectively, with 14 bases between them. CDR3 nucleotides: TGTGCCAGCAGCGCGCCCCTCTACGGCGGGGAGCTGTTTTTT. Its protein is CASSAPLYGGELFF.